Shown below are 3 T cell receptor beta chains from a single sample sequenced in a study of T cells in narcolepsy. Sequencing was performed with immunoSEQ multiplex PCR; in TCRdb, only in-frame clones are kept and a portion is missing. This sample has roughly 34,000 clones, with approximately 84% found just once. Specimen: CD45RA- memory CD4+ T cells from PBMCs. The receptors come from a human donor with narcolepsy.

The V and J genes are TRBV5-4 and TRBJ2-1; TRBD2 aligns across 8 bases. The V segment lost 3 bases and the J segment 3 bases; nucleotides outside the gene matches: 8. Germline CDR1 and CDR2: SGHNT and YYREEE (reference sequence). There are 16 residues in the CDR3. CDR3 protein: CASSSRAAGGYNEQFF. CDR3 nucleotides: TGTGCCAGCAGCTCACGGGCGGCGGGAGGCTACAATGAGCAGTTCTTC.

V and J are TRBV10-2 and TRBJ2-3; TRBD2 matches at 8 bases. Germline CDR1 and CDR2: WSHSY and SAAADI. V lost 3 bases, J lost 2 bases, and 7 bases stayed unmatched. The CDR3 extends over 16 amino acids. The CDR3 DNA reads as TGCGCCAGCAGTGATCAGCGGGGGCTCCTCACAGATACGCAGTATTTT. This encodes CASSDQRGLLTDTQYF.

V is TRBV7-8 and J is TRBJ2-3; D gene ambiguous. The length of the CDR3 is 12 residues. Germline-derived CDR1 and CDR2 are SGHVS and FQNEAQ. With 7 bases removed from V and 2 bases from J, the gap between germline ends came to 7 bases. CDR3 sequence (DNA): TGTGCCAGCACCCCTAACACAGATACGCAGTATTTT. This sequence encodes CASTPNTDTQYF.